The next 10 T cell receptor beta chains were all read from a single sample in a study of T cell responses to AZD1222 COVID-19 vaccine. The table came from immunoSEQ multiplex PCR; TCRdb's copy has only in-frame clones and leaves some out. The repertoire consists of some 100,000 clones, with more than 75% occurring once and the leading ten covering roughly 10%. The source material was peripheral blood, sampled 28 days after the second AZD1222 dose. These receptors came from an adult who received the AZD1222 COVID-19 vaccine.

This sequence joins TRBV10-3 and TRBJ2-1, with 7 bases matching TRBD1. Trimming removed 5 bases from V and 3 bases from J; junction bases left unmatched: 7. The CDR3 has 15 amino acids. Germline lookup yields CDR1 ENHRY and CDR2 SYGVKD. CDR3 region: CAISLGQSIYNEQFF. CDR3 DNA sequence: TGTGCCATCAGTTTGGGACAGAGCATCTACAATGAGCAGTTCTTC.

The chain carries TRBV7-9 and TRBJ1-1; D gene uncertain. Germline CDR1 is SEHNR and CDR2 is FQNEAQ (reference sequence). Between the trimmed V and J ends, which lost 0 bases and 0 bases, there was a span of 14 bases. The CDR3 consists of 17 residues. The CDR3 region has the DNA TGTGCCAGCAGCTTAGCGCCGTTTTGGGGTCTGAACACTGAAGCTTTCTTT. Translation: CASSLAPFWGLNTEAFF.

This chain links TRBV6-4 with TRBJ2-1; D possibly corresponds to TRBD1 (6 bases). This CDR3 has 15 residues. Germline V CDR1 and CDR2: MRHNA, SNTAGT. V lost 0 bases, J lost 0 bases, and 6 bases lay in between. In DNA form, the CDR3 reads TGTGCCAGCAGTGACTCGGGGGCCTCCTACAATGAGCAGTTCTTC. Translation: CASSDSGASYNEQFF.

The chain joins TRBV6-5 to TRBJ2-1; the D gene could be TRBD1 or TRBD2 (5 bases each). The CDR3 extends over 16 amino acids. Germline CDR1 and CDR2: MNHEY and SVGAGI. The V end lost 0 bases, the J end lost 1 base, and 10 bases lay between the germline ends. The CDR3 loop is CASSYSGESSYNEQFF. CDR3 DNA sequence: TGTGCCAGCAGTTACTCGGGGGAAAGTTCCTACAATGAGCAGTTCTTC.

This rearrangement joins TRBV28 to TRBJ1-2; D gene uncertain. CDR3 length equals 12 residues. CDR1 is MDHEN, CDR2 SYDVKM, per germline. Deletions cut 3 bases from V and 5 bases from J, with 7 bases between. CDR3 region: CASSLTGYGYTF. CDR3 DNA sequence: TGTGCCAGCAGTTTGACGGGATATGGCTACACCTTC.

The CDR3 coding sequence is TGCGCCAGCAGCTTAACGACAGCGAACACCGGGGAGCTGTTTTTT. Translating gives CASSLTTANTGELFF. This rearrangement joins TRBV5-1 to TRBJ2-2; TRBD1 might be the D (5 bases). Germline loops: CDR1 SGHRS, CDR2 YFSETQ. The V gene lost 2 bases and the J gene lost 0 bases, with 8 bases spanning the gap. This CDR3 spans 15 amino acids.

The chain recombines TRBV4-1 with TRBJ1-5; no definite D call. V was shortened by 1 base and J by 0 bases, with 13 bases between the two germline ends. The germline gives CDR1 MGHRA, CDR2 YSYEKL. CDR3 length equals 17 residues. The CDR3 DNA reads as TGCGCCAGCAGCCAAGTAGGAGGGTTACTTAGCAATCAGCCCCAGCATTTT. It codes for CASSQVGGLLSNQPQHF.

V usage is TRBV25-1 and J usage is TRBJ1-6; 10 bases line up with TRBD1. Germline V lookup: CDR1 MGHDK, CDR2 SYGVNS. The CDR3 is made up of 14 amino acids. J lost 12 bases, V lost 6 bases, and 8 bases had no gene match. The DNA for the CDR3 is TGTGCCAGCAGCGACACCGGGACAGGGGAACCCCTCCACTTT. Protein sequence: CASSDTGTGEPLHF.

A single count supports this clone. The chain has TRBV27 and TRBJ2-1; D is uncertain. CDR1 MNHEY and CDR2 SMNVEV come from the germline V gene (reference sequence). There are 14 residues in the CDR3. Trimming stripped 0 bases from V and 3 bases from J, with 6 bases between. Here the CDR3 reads CASSLSGIYNEQFF. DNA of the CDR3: TGTGCCAGCAGTTTATCGGGGATCTACAATGAGCAGTTCTTC.

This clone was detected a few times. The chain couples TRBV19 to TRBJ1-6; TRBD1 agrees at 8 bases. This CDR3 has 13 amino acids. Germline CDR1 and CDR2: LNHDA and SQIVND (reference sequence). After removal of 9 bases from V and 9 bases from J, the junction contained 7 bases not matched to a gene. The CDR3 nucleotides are TGTGCCAGCGGAGGACAGGGTGGTTCACCCCTCCACTTT. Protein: CASGGQGGSPLHF.